Shown below are 20 T cell receptor beta chains from a single sample sequenced in a study of blood T cell repertoires in COVID-19. Sequencing used immunoSEQ multiplex PCR; TCRdb keeps in-frame clones, though not all of them. In the table there are 130,000 to 150,000 clones, over 70% of which are singletons. The sequenced sample was peripheral blood. The receptors stem from an older woman with acute or convalescent COVID-19.

This clone has only a few counts. This sequence joins TRBV15 and TRBJ1-1; D may be TRBD1 (5 bases). The CDR3 is 14 amino acids. The ends were cut back, 0 bases at V and 4 bases at J, with 9 bases in the middle. Germline CDR1 reads LNHNV; CDR2 reads YYDKDF (reference sequence). The CDR3 DNA reads as TGTGCCACCAGCAGAGATATTCAGGGCACTGAAGCTTTCTTT. Translated: CATSRDIQGTEAFF.

The chain recombines TRBV20-1 with TRBJ2-7; a weak D match, TRBD2 (5 bases). The CDR3 is 11 amino acids. Germline CDR1 and CDR2: DFQATT and SNEGSKA (reference sequence). CDR3 DNA sequence: TGCAGCCTGGACGGGACCTACGAGCAGTACTTC. Amino acids: CSLDGTYEQYF.

The chain uses TRBV7-2 and TRBJ2-2; maybe TRBD2 (7 bases). CDR3 length equals 16 residues. Germline values: CDR1 SGHTA, CDR2 FQGNSA. V lost 4 bases and J lost 2, with 14 bases in between. CDR3 nucleotide sequence: TGTGCCAGCAGCTCAAATAGGGGGGGAAACACCGGGGAGCTGTTTTTT. Translating it yields CASSSNRGGNTGELFF.

The sample holds one count of this clone. This specimen includes other DNA sequences encoding the same CDR3. This sequence joins TRBV19 and TRBJ2-6, with unresolved D. V gave up 2 bases and J gave up 0 bases, with 5 bases separating them. The CDR3 covers 15 residues. Germline V lookup: CDR1 LNHDA, CDR2 SQIVND (reference sequence). CDR3 nucleotides: TGTGCCAGTAGTATAACGGGCTCTGGGGCCAACGTCCTGACTTTC. Its protein product is CASSITGSGANVLTF.

The chain is built from TRBV9 and TRBJ2-2, with a tentative D call TRBD1 (6 bases). The CDR3 totals 16 residues. Trimming took 4 bases from V and 6 from J, leaving 19 bases between them. Germline lookup yields CDR1 SGDLS and CDR2 YYNGEE. The CDR3 loop is CASSPKRGLEPGELFF. The CDR3 DNA reads as TGTGCCAGCAGCCCGAAGAGGGGGTTAGAACCCGGGGAGCTGTTTTTT.

The chain couples TRBV7-9 to TRBJ2-1; 15 bases line up with TRBD2. Germline lookup yields CDR1 SEHNR and CDR2 FQNEAQ (reference sequence). Losses at the gene ends were 1 base for V and 7 bases for J; bases not matched to a gene: 2. CDR3 length: 16 amino acids. The CDR3 nucleotides are TGTGCCAGCAGCTTAGTAGGGACTAGCGGGAGGAATGAGCAGTTCTTC. This gives the protein CASSLVGTSGRNEQFF.

This sequence joins TRBV3-1 (or the pseudogene TRBV3-2) and TRBJ2-1; 13 bases align to TRBD2. V was clipped by 2 bases and J by 3 bases; unmatched bases: 10. CDR3 size: 19 residues. The germline CDR1 and CDR2 sequences are LGHDT and YNNKEL (reference sequence). The CDR3 DNA reads TGTGCCAGCAGCCAAAAAACCTCCGGGACTAGCGGGAACTACAATGAGCAGTTCTTC. This translates into CASSQKTSGTSGNYNEQFF.

The chain couples TRBV5-4 to TRBJ2-1; TRBD2 is a possible D gene (5 bases). Germline lookup yields CDR1 SGHNT and CDR2 YYREEE (reference sequence). This CDR3 has 13 residues. Trimming took 2 bases from V and 3 from J, leaving 6 bases between them. CDR3 sequence: CASSFDYYNEQFF. CDR3 sequence (DNA): TGTGCCAGCAGCTTCGACTACTACAATGAGCAGTTCTTC.

The chain joins TRBV6-5 to TRBJ2-4, with D perhaps matching TRBD2 (7 bases). The CDR3 runs 15 residues. V lost 5 bases and J lost 2, with 13 bases in between. Per the germline V gene, CDR1 is MNHEY and CDR2 is SVGAGI. The CDR3 spells CASSPRGASKNIQYF. The DNA of the CDR3 is TGTGCCAGCAGTCCCCGGGGGGCTTCCAAAAACATTCAGTACTTC.

This chain uses TRBV30 with TRBJ1-5, with D possibly TRBD1 on 6 matching bases. The CDR3 runs to 14 residues. Germline V gives CDR1 GTSNPN, CDR2 SVGIG (reference sequence). The V end was cut by 3 bases, the J end by 3 bases, with 12 bases between. As DNA, the CDR3 is TGTGCCTGGAGCTTGGGGGCAGACAATCAGCCCCAGCATTTT. It translates to CAWSLGADNQPQHF.

The table lists this clone with a count of one. The rearrangement links TRBV7-6 to TRBJ2-2, with D perhaps TRBD1 (5 bases). Germline CDR1 is SGHVS and CDR2 is FNYEAQ. CDR3 length: 15 amino acids. Trimming cost V 1 base and J 2 bases, with 8 bases left between them. The CDR3 region has the DNA TGTGCCAGCAGCTTAGGGCAGGGCAACACCGGGGAGCTGTTTTTT. As protein: CASSLGQGNTGELFF.

This clone was seen a handful of times. The V gene is TRBV7-2, the J gene TRBJ2-7, with D possibly being TRBD1 (5 bases). CDR3 length: 15 amino acids. Deletions cut 5 bases from V and 2 bases from J, with 16 bases between. The germline gives CDR1 SGHTA, CDR2 FQGNSA. CDR3 sequence (DNA): TGTGCCAGCAGCCTAAGGTCGGCAGGGACCTACGAGCAGTACTTC. Translating it yields CASSLRSAGTYEQYF.

This chain joins TRBV7-2 and TRBJ2-1, with D uncertain. The CDR3 contains 12 residues. V was clipped by 0 bases and J by 13 bases, with 10 bases between them. CDR1 and CDR2 from the germline V gene are SGHTA and FQGNSA. The chain's CDR3 is CASSLALREQFF. For the CDR3, the DNA is TGTGCCAGCAGCTTAGCGCTACGAGAACAGTTCTTC.

CDR3 in DNA: TGTGCCAGCAGTGCCGGGACAGGGTTTCGGCGCGAGCAGTACTTC. This sequence encodes CASSAGTGFRREQYF. The rearrangement uses TRBV28 and TRBJ2-7; 9 bases are shared with TRBD1. The CDR3 sequence is 15 residues long. J lost 6 bases, V lost 5 bases, and 11 bases had no gene match. CDR1 and CDR2 from the germline V gene are MDHEN and SYDVKM.

The genes are TRBV9 and TRBJ1-6; TRBD1 matches at 9 bases. Losses at the gene ends were 4 bases for V and 7 bases for J; bases not matched to a gene: 3. Germline lookup yields CDR1 SGDLS and CDR2 YYNGEE. The CDR3 spans 14 residues. CDR3 nucleotides: TGTGCCAGCAGCCGGACAGGGGTAAATTCACCCCTCCACTTT. It specifies CASSRTGVNSPLHF.

There are a few counts of this clone. The V and J genes are TRBV7-3 and TRBJ2-4; possible D gene TRBD2, 5 bases. Germline CDR1 SGHTA, CDR2 FQGTGA. The V end lost 1 base, the J end lost 9 bases, and 16 bases lay between the germline ends. This CDR3 contains 15 residues. The CDR3 reads CASSLMSLEGAIQYF. The CDR3 DNA reads as TGTGCCAGCAGCTTAATGTCTCTAGAGGGCGCCATTCAGTACTTC.

The chain carries TRBV28 and TRBJ2-7, with TRBD1 as a possible D gene (6 bases). The V gene lost 6 bases and the J gene lost 1 base, with 10 bases spanning the gap. CDR3 length: 13 amino acids. The germline gives CDR1 MDHEN, CDR2 SYDVKM. The DNA of the CDR3 is TGTGCCAGCAGGGGGGCCGGGTCCTACGAGCAGTACTTC. Protein sequence: CASRGAGSYEQYF.

The V call is TRBV27, the J call TRBJ2-1, with 14 nucleotides matching TRBD2. Looked up from germline, CDR1 is MNHEY and CDR2 is SMNVEV (reference sequence). The CDR3 is made up of 18 amino acids. J was trimmed by 7 bases and V by 4 bases; bases with no gene match: 12. The CDR3 is CASSSYGTSGRIGNEQFF. CDR3 bases: TGTGCCAGCAGTTCTTACGGGACTAGCGGGAGAATTGGGAATGAGCAGTTCTTC.

The genes are TRBV6-4 and TRBJ2-3, with a possible D match to TRBD2 (5 bases). Germline CDR1 and CDR2: MRHNA and SNTAGT. The CDR3 is 13 amino acids. The V end was cut by 2 bases, the J end by 6 bases, with 9 bases between. CDR3 protein: CASSDERADTQYF. The CDR3 DNA reads as TGTGCCAGCAGTGACGAGAGGGCGGATACGCAGTATTTT.

This chain uses TRBV3-1 (or the pseudogene TRBV3-2) with TRBJ2-1; 9 nucleotides line up with TRBD2. CDR3 length: 11 amino acids. With 3 bases clipped from V and 13 bases from J, the junction kept 1 base outside the gene matches. Germline V gene data show CDR1 as LGHDT and CDR2 as YNNKEL (reference sequence). CDR3 DNA: TGTGCCAGCAGCCACGGGACTAGCCAGTTCTTC. Protein: CASSHGTSQFF.